Shown below are 14 T cell receptor beta chains from a single sample sequenced in a study of blood T cells in healthy people across ages. Through a sample-barcoded 5' primer and a J-beta primer mix, a second PCR was run for roughly 6 to 11 cycles. Via MiXCR, TCRdb re-called the 5' RACE reads, giving one row per CDR3 protein. The sample holds over a million distinct CDR3 sequences, roughly 60% seen once. Sequencing input: blood. These receptors came from a man between 18 and 35 years old in good health.

The J gene is TRBJ1-5, the V gene TRBV20-1; D gene ambiguous. Germline-derived CDR1 and CDR2 are DFQATT and SNEGSKA (reference sequence). This CDR3 spans 13 amino acids. The germline V and J ends were trimmed by 3 bases and 5 bases, with 11 bases remaining between them. The CDR3 nucleotides are TGCAGTGCTAGTGCCAGCTTTGATCAGCCCCAGCATTTT. This gives the protein CSASASFDQPQHF.

As regards this clonotype: Possible read error: a much larger clone is one base away. The chain links TRBV7-9 to TRBJ2-7, with D tentatively TRBD1 (5 bases). The CDR3 extends over 12 amino acids. CDR1 SEHNR and CDR2 FQNEAQ come from the germline V gene (reference sequence). Here the CDR3 reads CVSSPDTYEQYF. The CDR3 DNA sequence: TGTGTCAGCAGCCCGGACACCTACGAGCAGTACTTC.

The rearrangement joins TRBV24-1 to TRBJ1-2; 7 bases map to TRBD1. Germline V CDR1 and CDR2: KGHDR, SFDVKD. This CDR3 is 14 amino acids long. Germline trimming cut 3 bases from V and 6 bases from J; bases unmatched to any gene: 6. The chain's CDR3 is CATSDRTGADGYTF. The CDR3 region has the DNA TGTGCCACCAGTGATCGTACAGGGGCTGATGGCTACACCTTC.

This clonotype was seen only a few times. The chain recombines TRBV7-2 with TRBJ2-3; D call uncertain. Trimming left V 4 bases short and J 2 bases short, with 10 bases between. This CDR3 contains 14 residues. Germline values: CDR1 SGHTA, CDR2 FQGNSA. CDR3 protein: CASSSLSFTDTQYF. CDR3 nucleotides: TGTGCCAGCAGCTCCTTAAGCTTCACAGATACGCAGTATTTT.

The chain links TRBV6-5 to TRBJ1-6, with no clear D. The ends were cut back, 3 bases at V and 4 bases at J, with 13 bases in the middle. The CDR3 contains 16 residues. CDR1 and CDR2 (germline): MNHEY, SVGAGI. In nucleotides, the CDR3 is TGTGCCAGCAGTTATCTCGGACGGCAGTATAATTCACCCCTCCACTTT. It encodes CASSYLGRQYNSPLHF.

The chain joins TRBV9 to TRBJ2-7; D ambiguous. The CDR3 has 13 amino acids. Germline V gene data show CDR1 as SGDLS and CDR2 as YYNGEE. V was clipped by 6 bases and J by 1 base, with 11 bases between them. As DNA, the CDR3 is TGTGCCAGCAACGTCCGCCCTTCCTACGAGCAGTACTTC. Amino acids: CASNVRPSYEQYF.

The genes are TRBV4-3 and TRBJ1-6; 7 positions match TRBD1. Germline V gene lookup returns CDR1 LGHNA and CDR2 YSLEER. This CDR3 is built from 16 residues. V gave up 4 bases and J gave up 4 bases; unmatched junction bases: 7. The chain's CDR3 is CASSPTDRRYNSPLHF. CDR3 DNA: TGCGCCAGCAGCCCCACGGACAGGCGATATAATTCACCCCTCCACTTT.

The V and J genes are TRBV4-1 and TRBJ2-3; D not certain. Trimming removed 1 base from V and 3 bases from J, with 14 bases in between. The CDR3 contains 16 residues. Germline V gene sequence: CDR1 MGHRA, CDR2 YSYEKL. The CDR3 region is CASSQVTTLGTDTQYF. In nucleotides, the CDR3 is TGCGCCAGCAGCCAAGTAACTACTCTTGGTACAGATACGCAGTATTTT.

The chain combines TRBV2 with TRBJ1-4, with no clear D. The CDR3 runs to 20 residues. The germline V gene encodes CDR1 SNHLY and CDR2 FYNNEI. Trimming stripped 1 base from V and 0 bases from J, with 21 bases between. The chain's CDR3 is CASSEEAVAGPHATNEKLFF. CDR3 nucleotides: TGTGCCAGCAGTGAAGAGGCGGTGGCAGGACCGCACGCAACTAATGAAAAACTGTTTTTT.

The rearrangement uses TRBV14 and TRBJ1-1; D not certain. The V end was cut by 1 base, the J end by 6 bases, with 9 bases between. The CDR3 sequence is 13 residues long. Germline CDR1 is SGHDN and CDR2 is FVKESK. The CDR3 spells CASSQVLVSEAFF. DNA of the CDR3: TGTGCCAGCAGCCAAGTATTGGTCTCTGAAGCTTTCTTT.

CDR3 nucleotide sequence: TGCAGTGTTAAAATGGGACAGGGGGACTACAATGAGCAGTACTTC. It specifies CSVKMGQGDYNEQYF. The rearrangement uses TRBV20-1 and TRBJ2-1, with 11 bases lining up with TRBD1. The end of the DNA is better explained by TRBJ2-7, so the J call may be wrong. The CDR3 has 15 residues. Germline-derived CDR1 and CDR2 are DFQATT and SNEGSKA (reference sequence).

V is TRBV6-5 and J is TRBJ1-1, with TRBD1 as a possible D gene (5 bases). The CDR3 spans 15 residues. V lost 2 bases and J lost 8, with 18 bases in between. Germline-derived CDR1 and CDR2 are MNHEY and SVGAGI. CDR3 DNA sequence: TGTGCCAGCAGTTACGTAGGGACGGTCAGCGAGGAAGCTTTCTTT. Protein sequence: CASSYVGTVSEEAFF.

The table lists this clonotype with a few counts. V usage is TRBV27 and J usage is TRBJ1-2; 11 bases are a match to TRBD1. Trimming took 6 bases from V and 5 from J; bases not matched to a gene: 5. The CDR3 has 14 amino acids. The germline CDR1 and CDR2 sequences are MNHEY and SMNVEV (reference sequence). The DNA of the CDR3 is TGTGCCAGCAGGGCGGGACAGGGGGGATATGGCTACACCTTC. It is translated as CASRAGQGGYGYTF.

The rearrangement joins TRBV4-1 to TRBJ1-2; TRBD1 matches at 7 bases. Trimming removed 0 bases from V and 5 bases from J; junction bases left unmatched: 18. Germline CDR1 MGHRA, CDR2 YSYEKL. This CDR3 has 19 residues. CDR3 bases: TGCGCCAGCAGCCAAGATGTATCGGGACAGACAAACGACCGATATGGCTACACCTTC. It translates to CASSQDVSGQTNDRYGYTF.